Each of the 20 T cell receptor beta chains below was sequenced from the same sample in a study of CD8 T cells in ankylosing spondylitis. TCRdb re-called the 5' RACE reads with MiXCR, one entry per CDR3 protein. The sample consists of approximately 150,000 distinct CDR3 sequences, roughly 44% of them appearing once. Sequencing was done on a sample of synovial fluid, either unsorted or a sorted T cell fraction (not recorded which). The receptors here all came from a male donor with ankylosing spondylitis.

This sequence joins TRBV7-8 and TRBJ2-3; 9 nucleotides agree with TRBD2. The CDR3 consists of 17 residues. V gave up 4 bases and J gave up 6 bases; unmatched junction bases: 14. Germline values: CDR1 SGHVS, CDR2 FQNEAQ. As DNA, the CDR3 is TGTGCCAGCAGCTCCTGGGCCTGGCGGGGGGGCTTTGATACGCAGTATTTT. This codes for CASSSWAWRGGFDTQYF.

The gene calls are TRBV5-1 and TRBJ2-3; 7 bases map to TRBD2. J was trimmed by 2 bases and V by 3 bases; bases with no gene match: 9. Per germline, CDR1 SGHRS and CDR2 YFSETQ. This CDR3 is built from 16 residues. The CDR3 spells CASSWYLAANTDTQYF. As DNA, the CDR3 is TGCGCCAGCAGCTGGTACCTAGCGGCCAACACAGATACGCAGTATTTT.

The V gene is TRBV20-1, the J gene TRBJ2-5; TRBD2 matches 8 bases. From germline, CDR1 is DFQATT and CDR2 SNEGSKA (reference sequence). CDR3 length equals 15 residues. The CDR3, as DNA: TGCAGCGTGGACCGCGGGGCGCGGGGGGTCGAGACCCAGTACTTC. Residues: CSVDRGARGVETQYF.

This clonotype was seen only a few times. The chain combines TRBV12-3 or TRBV12-4 with TRBJ2-7; D is ambiguous. The CDR3 contains 12 residues. V shed 5 bases and J shed 5 bases, with 10 bases lying between them. Here the CDR3 DNA reads TGTGCCAGCAGTCCCGTCTTCCACGAGCAGTACTTC. The encoded protein is CASSPVFHEQYF.

There are a few counts of this clonotype. V usage is TRBV27 and J usage is TRBJ2-7, with D perhaps given as TRBD1 or TRBD2 (6 bases each). This CDR3 contains 15 residues. Deletions cut 3 bases from V and 9 bases from J, with 21 bases between. Germline V lookup: CDR1 MNHEY, CDR2 SMNVEV (reference sequence). CDR3 in amino acids: CASSFYGGALSVQYF. CDR3 DNA: TGTGCCAGCAGTTTCTACGGGGGCGCTTTGTCAGTGCAGTACTTC.

The rearrangement links TRBV6-2 or TRBV6-3 to TRBJ2-7; TRBD2 aligns across 7 bases. The junction had 9 bases not matched to a gene; V was cut back by 5 bases and J by 5 bases. The germline gives CDR1 MNHEY, CDR2 SVGEGT. This CDR3 contains 14 residues. The DNA of the CDR3 is TGTGCCAGCAGTCCGGCGGGAGCTGGCCACGAGCAGTACTTC. This encodes CASSPAGAGHEQYF.

The J gene is TRBJ2-7, the V gene TRBV5-1; 13 bases agree with TRBD2. Germline CDR1 SGHRS, CDR2 YFSETQ. V lost 5 bases, J lost 5 bases, and 4 bases stayed unmatched. The CDR3 length is 14 residues. The CDR3 here is CASSWTSGSDEQYF. CDR3 sequence (DNA): TGCGCCAGCAGTTGGACTAGCGGGAGTGACGAGCAGTACTTC. The full variable domain, its missing parts supplied by reference TRBV5-1 and TRBJ2-7, is KAGVTQTPRYLIKTRGQQVTLSCSPISGHRSVSWYQQTPGQGLQFLFEYFSETQRNKGNFPGRFSGRQFSNSRSEMNVSTLELGDSALYLCASSWTSGSDEQYFGPGTRLTVT.

This clonotype was detected a few times. The chain is built from TRBV2 and TRBJ2-5, with D possibly being TRBD2 (6 bases). Germline loops: CDR1 SNHLY, CDR2 FYNNEI. CDR3 length: 13 residues. The V end lost 2 bases, the J end lost 4 bases, and 8 bases lay between the germline ends. CDR3 residues: CASSEQGGETQYF. In nucleotides, the CDR3 is TGTGCCAGCAGTGAACAGGGAGGAGAGACCCAGTACTTC.

The V gene is TRBV27, the J gene TRBJ2-3, with TRBD2 identical over 8 bases. The CDR3 totals 16 residues. Looked up from germline, CDR1 is MNHEY and CDR2 is SMNVEV (reference sequence). The ends lost 3 bases at V and 2 bases at J; junction bases unmatched: 7. CDR3: CASSFKLAEITDTQYF. The CDR3 nucleotides read TGTGCCAGCAGTTTTAAACTAGCGGAGATCACAGATACGCAGTATTTT.

This sequence joins TRBV25-1 and TRBJ1-5; D gene uncertain. Germline V gives CDR1 MGHDK, CDR2 SYGVNS. There are 13 residues in the CDR3. The germline V and J ends were trimmed by 5 bases and 6 bases, with 11 bases remaining between them. CDR3 nucleotide sequence: TGTGCCAGCAGTACACGCGATACTCAGCCCCAGCATTTT. Protein product: CASSTRDTQPQHF.

This clonotype showed up many times. The rearrangement joins TRBV2 to TRBJ2-3, with D tentatively TRBD2 (6 bases). V lost 0 bases and J 0 bases, leaving 16 bases between the germline ends. The germline gives CDR1 SNHLY, CDR2 FYNNEI. The CDR3 has 18 amino acids. The CDR3 DNA follows: TGTGCCAGCAGTGAAGCGGCTGCCACCGGGACTAGCACAGATACGCAGTATTTT. Residues: CASSEAAATGTSTDTQYF.

A few counts support this clonotype. CDR3 DNA sequence: TGTGCCAGCAGCAACGGACAGGCCGGGGCTGAAGCTTTCTTT. Amino acid sequence: CASSNGQAGAEAFF. The chain has TRBV7-4 and TRBJ1-1, with 7 nucleotides matching TRBD1. V shed 5 bases and J 6 bases; nucleotides not matched to a gene: 9. CDR3 length equals 14 residues. Germline V lookup: CDR1 SGHVT, CDR2 SQSDAQ. Filled out from reference TRBV7-4 and TRBJ1-1, the complete variable domain reads GAGVSQSPRYKVAKRGRDVALRCDSISGHVTLYWYRQTLGQGSEVLTYSQSDAQRDKSGRPSGRFSAERPERSVSTLKIQRTEQGDSAVYLCASSNGQAGAEAFFGQGTRLTVV.

The rearrangement uses TRBV4-1 and TRBJ1-2, with D uncertain. Trimming cost V 0 bases and J 5 bases, with 13 bases left between them. The CDR3 length is 15 residues. The germline gives CDR1 MGHRA, CDR2 YSYEKL. The CDR3 nucleotides are TGCGCCAGCAGCCAAGAGAAACAGCCTACGTATGGCTACACCTTC. This translates into CASSQEKQPTYGYTF.

The CDR3 DNA follows: TGTGCCAGCAGCCCCCCCGGGGACCCATACAATGAGCAGTTCTTC. It translates to CASSPPGDPYNEQFF. The V and J genes are TRBV6-2 or TRBV6-3 and TRBJ2-1; D possibly matches TRBD1 or TRBD2 (5 bases each). From germline, CDR1 is MNHEY and CDR2 SVGEGT. This CDR3 spans 15 amino acids. With 6 bases removed from V and 4 bases from J, the gap between germline ends came to 16 bases.

V is TRBV18 and J is TRBJ2-2; possible D gene TRBD1, 5 bases. This CDR3 is 16 amino acids long. CDR1 is KGHSH and CDR2 is LQKENI in the germline V gene. With 6 bases removed from V and 5 bases from J, the gap between germline ends came to 19 bases. Here the CDR3 reads CASSPLRQMRTGELFF. In DNA form, the CDR3 reads TGTGCCAGCTCGCCCCTGCGACAGATGCGAACCGGGGAGCTGTTTTTT. The variable domain in full, with the rest retrieved from reference TRBV18 and TRBJ2-2, is NAGVMQNPRHLVRRRGQEARLRCSPMKGHSHVYWYRQLPEEGLKFMVYLQKENIIDESGMPKERFSAEFPKEGPSILRIQQVVRGDSAAYFCASSPLRQMRTGELFFGEGSRLTVL.

The table lists this clonotype with a few counts. The genes are TRBV4-1 and TRBJ2-7; the match to TRBD2 covers 13 bases. V lost 1 base and J lost 0; bases outside the gene matches: 9. Germline CDR1 MGHRA, CDR2 YSYEKL. CDR3 size: 19 residues. CDR3 DNA sequence: TGCGCCAGCAGCCAAGTGACTAGCGGGGGGTCTGATCCCTCCTACGAGCAGTACTTC. It encodes CASSQVTSGGSDPSYEQYF.

The chain has TRBV24-1 and TRBJ2-1, with 8 bases lining up with TRBD2. The CDR3 loop spans 18 amino acids. The V gene's germline CDR1 is KGHDR and CDR2 SFDVKD. V was clipped by 7 bases and J by 5 bases; unmatched bases: 18. The CDR3 loop reads CATSGTQGAGGPDNEQFF. The CDR3 DNA sequence: TGTGCCACCAGCGGGACTCAGGGTGCGGGGGGCCCTGACAATGAGCAGTTCTTC.

The chain has TRBV5-6 and TRBJ2-2; D is unresolved. The V gene's germline CDR1 is SGHDT and CDR2 YYEEEE. V was clipped by 5 bases and J by 6 bases, with 20 bases between them. The CDR3 sequence is 16 residues long. The CDR3 DNA reads as TGTGCCAGCAGGTCTCAGCAATACGGTGTGGCCGGGGAGCTGTTTTTT. It translates to CASRSQQYGVAGELFF.

This clonotype was seen a handful of times. This chain connects TRBV11-2 to TRBJ2-3; D is ambiguous. Germline CDR1 is SGHAT and CDR2 is FQNNGV. CDR3 size: 14 residues. The V gene lost 5 bases and the J gene lost 2 bases, with 11 bases spanning the gap. CDR3 protein: CASSRLVSTDTQYF. The CDR3 DNA reads as TGTGCCAGCAGCCGGCTGGTTTCCACAGATACGCAGTATTTT.

The CDR3 loop is CASSVQGAYNEQFF. The CDR3 coding sequence is TGTGCCAGCAGCGTCCAGGGGGCCTACAATGAGCAGTTCTTC. The chain combines TRBV7-9 with TRBJ2-1; 7 nucleotides align to TRBD1. The V segment lost 5 bases and the J segment 2 bases; nucleotides outside the gene matches: 3. Germline loops: CDR1 SEHNR, CDR2 FQNEAQ (reference sequence). The length of the CDR3 is 14 residues.